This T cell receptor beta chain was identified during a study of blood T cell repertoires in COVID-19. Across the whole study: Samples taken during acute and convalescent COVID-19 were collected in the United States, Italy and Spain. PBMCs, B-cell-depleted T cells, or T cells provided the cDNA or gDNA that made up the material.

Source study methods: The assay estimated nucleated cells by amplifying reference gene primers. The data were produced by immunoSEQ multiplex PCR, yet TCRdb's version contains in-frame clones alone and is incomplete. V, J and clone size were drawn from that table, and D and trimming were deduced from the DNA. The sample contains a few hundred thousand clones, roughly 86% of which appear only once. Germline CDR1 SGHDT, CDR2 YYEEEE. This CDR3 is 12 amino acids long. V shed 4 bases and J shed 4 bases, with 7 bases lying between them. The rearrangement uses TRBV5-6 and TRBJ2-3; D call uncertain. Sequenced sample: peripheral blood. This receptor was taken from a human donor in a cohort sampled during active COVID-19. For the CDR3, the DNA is TGTGCCAGCAGCGGTCTAGCAGATACGCAGTATTTT. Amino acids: CASSGLADTQYF. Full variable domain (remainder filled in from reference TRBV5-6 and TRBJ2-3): DAGVTQSPTHLIKTRGQQVTLRCSPKSGHDTVSWYQQALGQGPQFIFQYYEEEERQRGNFPDRFSGHQFPNYSSELNVNALLLGDSALYLCASSGLADTQYFGPGTRLTVL.